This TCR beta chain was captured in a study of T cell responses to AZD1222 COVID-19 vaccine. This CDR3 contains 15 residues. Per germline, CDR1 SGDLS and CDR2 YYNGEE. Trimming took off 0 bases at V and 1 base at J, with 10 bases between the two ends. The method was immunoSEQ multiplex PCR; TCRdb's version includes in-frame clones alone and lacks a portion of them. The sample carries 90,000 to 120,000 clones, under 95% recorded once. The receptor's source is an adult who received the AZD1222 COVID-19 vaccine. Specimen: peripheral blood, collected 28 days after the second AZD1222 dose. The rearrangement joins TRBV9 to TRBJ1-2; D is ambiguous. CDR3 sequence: CASSVVVNDNYGYTF. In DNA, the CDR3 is TGTGCCAGCAGCGTAGTAGTAAACGATAACTATGGCTACACCTTC.